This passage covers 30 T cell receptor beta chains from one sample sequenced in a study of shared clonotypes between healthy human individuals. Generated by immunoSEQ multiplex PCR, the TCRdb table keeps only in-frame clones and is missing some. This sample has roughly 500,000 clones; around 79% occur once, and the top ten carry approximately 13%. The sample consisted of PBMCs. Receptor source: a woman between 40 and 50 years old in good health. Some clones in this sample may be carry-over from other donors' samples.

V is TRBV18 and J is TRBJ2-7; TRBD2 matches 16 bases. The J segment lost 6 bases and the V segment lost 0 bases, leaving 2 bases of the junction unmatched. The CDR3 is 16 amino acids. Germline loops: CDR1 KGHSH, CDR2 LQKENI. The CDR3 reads CASSPPGTSGRAEQYF. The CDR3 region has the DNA TGTGCCAGCTCACCACCCGGGACTAGCGGGAGGGCCGAGCAGTACTTC.

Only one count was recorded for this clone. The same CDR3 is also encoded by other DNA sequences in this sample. The CDR3 DNA reads as TGTGCCAGCAGCCCCGGACTAGCGGGATCAGAGCAGTACTTC. Its protein is CASSPGLAGSEQYF. The rearrangement uses TRBV28 and TRBJ2-7; 12 nucleotides agree with TRBD2. With 6 bases clipped from V and 7 bases from J, the junction kept 7 bases outside the gene matches. Per germline, CDR1 MDHEN and CDR2 SYDVKM. The CDR3 covers 14 residues.

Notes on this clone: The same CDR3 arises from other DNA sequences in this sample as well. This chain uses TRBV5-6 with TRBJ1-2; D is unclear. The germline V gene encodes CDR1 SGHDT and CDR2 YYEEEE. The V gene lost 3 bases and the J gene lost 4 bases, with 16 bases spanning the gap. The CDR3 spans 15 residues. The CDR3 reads CASSSGRILAYGYTF. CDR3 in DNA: TGTGCCAGCAGCTCCGGGAGAATCCTAGCCTATGGCTACACCTTC.

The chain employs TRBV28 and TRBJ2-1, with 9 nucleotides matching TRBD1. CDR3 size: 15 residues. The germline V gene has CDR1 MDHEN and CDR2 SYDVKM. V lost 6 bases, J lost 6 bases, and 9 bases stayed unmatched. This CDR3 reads CASSRSGQGSNEQFF. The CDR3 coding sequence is TGTGCCAGCAGCCGGTCGGGACAGGGCTCCAATGAGCAGTTCTTC.

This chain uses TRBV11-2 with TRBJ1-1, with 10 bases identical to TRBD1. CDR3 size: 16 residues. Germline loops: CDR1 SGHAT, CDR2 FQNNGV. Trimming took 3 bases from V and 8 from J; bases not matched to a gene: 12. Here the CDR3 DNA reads TGTGCCAGCAGCTTCGACAGGGGGCCTCGCGCTACGGAAGCTTTCTTT. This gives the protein CASSFDRGPRATEAFF.

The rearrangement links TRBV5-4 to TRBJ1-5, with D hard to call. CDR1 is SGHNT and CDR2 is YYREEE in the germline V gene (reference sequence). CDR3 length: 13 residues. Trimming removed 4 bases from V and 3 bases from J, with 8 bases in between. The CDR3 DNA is TGTGCCAGCAGCCGAGGAACCAATCAGCCCCAGCATTTT. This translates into CASSRGTNQPQHF.

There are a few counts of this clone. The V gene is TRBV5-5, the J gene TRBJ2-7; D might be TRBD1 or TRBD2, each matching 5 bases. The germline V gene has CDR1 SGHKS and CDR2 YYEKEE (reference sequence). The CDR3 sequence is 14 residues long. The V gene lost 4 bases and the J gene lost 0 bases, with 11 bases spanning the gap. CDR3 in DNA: TGTGCCAGCAGCCGGGACCGTAACTCCTACGAGCAGTACTTC. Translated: CASSRDRNSYEQYF.

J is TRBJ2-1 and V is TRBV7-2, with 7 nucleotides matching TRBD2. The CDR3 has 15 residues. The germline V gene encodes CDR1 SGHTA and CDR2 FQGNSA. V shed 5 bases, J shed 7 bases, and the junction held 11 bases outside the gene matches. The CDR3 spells CASSQGNSGWNEQFF. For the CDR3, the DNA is TGTGCCAGCAGCCAAGGGAATAGCGGGTGGAATGAGCAGTTCTTC.

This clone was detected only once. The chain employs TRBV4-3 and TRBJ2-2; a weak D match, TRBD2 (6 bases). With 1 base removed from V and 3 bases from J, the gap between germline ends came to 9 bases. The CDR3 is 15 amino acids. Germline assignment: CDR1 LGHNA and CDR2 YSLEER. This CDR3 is CASSQVGGHTGELFF. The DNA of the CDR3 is TGCGCCAGCAGCCAAGTGGGGGGTCACACCGGGGAGCTGTTTTTT.

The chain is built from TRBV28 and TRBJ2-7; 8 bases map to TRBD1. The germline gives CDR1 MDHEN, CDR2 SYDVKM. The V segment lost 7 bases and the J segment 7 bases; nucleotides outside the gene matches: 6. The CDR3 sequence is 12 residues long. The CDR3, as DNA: TGTGCCAGCATGGAGACAGGGGTAGAGCAGTACTTC. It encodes CASMETGVEQYF.

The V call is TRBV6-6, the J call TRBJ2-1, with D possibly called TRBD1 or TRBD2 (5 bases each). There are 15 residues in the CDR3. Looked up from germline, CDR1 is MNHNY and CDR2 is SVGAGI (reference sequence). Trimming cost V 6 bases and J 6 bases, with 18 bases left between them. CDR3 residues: CASSPRGFSFNEQFF. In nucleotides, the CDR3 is TGTGCCAGCAGCCCCCGGGGCTTTAGTTTCAATGAGCAGTTCTTC.

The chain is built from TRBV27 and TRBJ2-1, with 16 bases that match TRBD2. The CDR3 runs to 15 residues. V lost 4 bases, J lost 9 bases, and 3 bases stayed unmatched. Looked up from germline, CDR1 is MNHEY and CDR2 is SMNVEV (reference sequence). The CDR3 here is CASSYGTSGRVEQFF. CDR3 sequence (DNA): TGTGCCAGCAGTTACGGGACTAGCGGGAGGGTTGAGCAGTTCTTC.

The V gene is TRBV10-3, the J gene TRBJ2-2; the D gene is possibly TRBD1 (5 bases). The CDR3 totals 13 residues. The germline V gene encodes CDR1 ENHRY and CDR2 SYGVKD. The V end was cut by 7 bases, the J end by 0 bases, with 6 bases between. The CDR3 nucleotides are TGTGCCATCACAGGGACGAACACCGGGGAGCTGTTTTTT. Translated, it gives CAITGTNTGELFF.

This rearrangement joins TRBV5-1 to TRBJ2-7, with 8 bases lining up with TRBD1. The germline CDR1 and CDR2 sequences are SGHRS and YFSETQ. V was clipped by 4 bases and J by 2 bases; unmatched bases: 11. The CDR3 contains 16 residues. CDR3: CASSPGQDPPTYEQYF. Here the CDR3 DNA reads TGCGCCAGCAGCCCGGGACAGGACCCACCCACCTACGAGCAGTACTTC.

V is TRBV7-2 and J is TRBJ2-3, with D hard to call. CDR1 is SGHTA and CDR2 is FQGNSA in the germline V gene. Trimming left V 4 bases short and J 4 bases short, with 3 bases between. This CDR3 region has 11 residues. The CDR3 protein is CASSSADTQYF. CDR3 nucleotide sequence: TGTGCCAGCAGCTCCGCAGATACGCAGTATTTT. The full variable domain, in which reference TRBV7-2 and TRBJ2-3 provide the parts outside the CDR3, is GAGVSQSPSNKVTEKGKDVELRCDPISGHTALYWYRQSLGQGLEFLIYFQGNSAPDKSGLPSDRFSAERTGGSVSTLTIQRTQQEDSAVYLCASSSADTQYFGPGTRLTVL.

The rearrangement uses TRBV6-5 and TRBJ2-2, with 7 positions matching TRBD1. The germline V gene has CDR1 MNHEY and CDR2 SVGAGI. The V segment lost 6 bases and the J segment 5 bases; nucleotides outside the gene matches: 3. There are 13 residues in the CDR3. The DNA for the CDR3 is TGTGCCAGCAGCTGGACAGGAACCGGGGAGCTGTTTTTT. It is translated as CASSWTGTGELFF.

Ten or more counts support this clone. The CDR3: CASSAGGGETQYF. The DNA of the CDR3 is TGTGCCAGCAGCGCCGGGGGTGGGGAGACCCAGTACTTC. The genes are TRBV11-2 and TRBJ2-5; the D gene is possibly TRBD2 (6 bases). From germline, CDR1 is SGHAT and CDR2 FQNNGV. The CDR3 is 13 amino acids. The germline V and J ends were trimmed by 5 bases and 5 bases, with 12 bases remaining between them.

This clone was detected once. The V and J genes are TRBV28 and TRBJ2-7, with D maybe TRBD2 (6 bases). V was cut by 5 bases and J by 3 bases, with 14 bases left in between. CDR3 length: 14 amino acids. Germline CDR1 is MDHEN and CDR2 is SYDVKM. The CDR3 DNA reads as TGTGCCAGCAGTCCCCCGGGAGAGAACTACGAGCAGTACTTC. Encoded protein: CASSPPGENYEQYF.

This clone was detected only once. CDR3 sequence reads: CASRPTGGLGYEQYF. As DNA, the CDR3 is TGTGCCAGCAGGCCTACAGGGGGCTTAGGCTACGAGCAGTACTTC. V gene TRBV28 combines with J gene TRBJ2-7, with 9 bases aligning to TRBD1. The V gene end was trimmed by 6 bases and the J gene end by 3 bases; junction bases not matched to a gene: 9. In germline, CDR1 is MDHEN, CDR2 SYDVKM. CDR3 length: 15 residues.

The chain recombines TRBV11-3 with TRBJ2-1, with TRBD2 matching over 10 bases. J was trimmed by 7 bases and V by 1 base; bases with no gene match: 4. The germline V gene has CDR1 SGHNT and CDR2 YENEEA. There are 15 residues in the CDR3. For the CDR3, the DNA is TGTGCCAGCAGCTTAGCTAGCGGGAGTATAAATGAGCAGTTCTTC. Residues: CASSLASGSINEQFF.

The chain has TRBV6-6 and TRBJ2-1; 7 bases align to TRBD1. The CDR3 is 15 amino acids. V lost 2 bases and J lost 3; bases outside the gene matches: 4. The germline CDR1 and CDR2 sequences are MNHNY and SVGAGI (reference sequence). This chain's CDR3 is CASSYVQGDYNEQFF. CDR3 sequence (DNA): TGTGCCAGCAGTTACGTCCAGGGGGACTACAATGAGCAGTTCTTC.

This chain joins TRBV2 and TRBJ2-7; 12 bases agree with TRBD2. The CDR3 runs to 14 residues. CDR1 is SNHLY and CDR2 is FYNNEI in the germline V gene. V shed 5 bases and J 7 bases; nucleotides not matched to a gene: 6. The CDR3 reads CASSNLAGGREQYF. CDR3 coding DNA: TGTGCCAGCAGTAACCTAGCGGGAGGGCGGGAGCAGTACTTC.

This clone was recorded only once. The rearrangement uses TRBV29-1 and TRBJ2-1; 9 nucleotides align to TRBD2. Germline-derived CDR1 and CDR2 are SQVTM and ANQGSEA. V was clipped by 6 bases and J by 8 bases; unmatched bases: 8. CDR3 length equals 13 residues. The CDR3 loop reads CSVGASGTDEQFF. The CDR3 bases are TGCAGCGTGGGGGCTAGCGGGACAGATGAGCAGTTCTTC.

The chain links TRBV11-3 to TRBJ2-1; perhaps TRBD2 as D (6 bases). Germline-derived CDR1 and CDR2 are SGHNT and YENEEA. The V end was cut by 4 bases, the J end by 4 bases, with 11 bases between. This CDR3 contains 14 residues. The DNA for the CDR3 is TGTGCCAGCAGCTCAGACGGGGGATACAATGAGCAGTTCTTC. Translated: CASSSDGGYNEQFF. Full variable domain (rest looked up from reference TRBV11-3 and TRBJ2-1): EAGVVQSPRYKIIEKKQPVAFWCNPISGHNTLYWYLQNLGQGPELLIRYENEEAVDDSQLPKDRFSAERLKGVDSTLKIQPAELGDSAVYLCASSSDGGYNEQFFGPGTRLTVL.

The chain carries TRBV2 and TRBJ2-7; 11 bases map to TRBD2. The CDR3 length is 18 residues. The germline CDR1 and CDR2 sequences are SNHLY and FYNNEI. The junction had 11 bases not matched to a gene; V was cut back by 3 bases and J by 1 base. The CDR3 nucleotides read TGTGCCAGCAGTGATCCCGGGACTAGCGGAGGGCCTTCCTACGAGCAGTACTTC. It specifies CASSDPGTSGGPSYEQYF.

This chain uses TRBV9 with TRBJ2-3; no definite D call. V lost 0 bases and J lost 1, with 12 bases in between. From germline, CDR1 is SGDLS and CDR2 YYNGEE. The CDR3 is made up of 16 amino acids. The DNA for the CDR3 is TGTGCCAGCAGCGTAGCCCTAGGGTGGGGCACAGATACGCAGTATTTT. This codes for CASSVALGWGTDTQYF.

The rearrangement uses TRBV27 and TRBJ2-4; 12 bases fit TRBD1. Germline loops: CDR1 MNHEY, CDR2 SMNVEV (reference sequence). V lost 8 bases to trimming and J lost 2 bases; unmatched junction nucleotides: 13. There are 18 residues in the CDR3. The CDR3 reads CASPFTGTGGWSKNIQYF. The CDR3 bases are TGTGCCAGCCCTTTTACCGGGACAGGGGGCTGGTCCAAAAACATTCAGTACTTC.

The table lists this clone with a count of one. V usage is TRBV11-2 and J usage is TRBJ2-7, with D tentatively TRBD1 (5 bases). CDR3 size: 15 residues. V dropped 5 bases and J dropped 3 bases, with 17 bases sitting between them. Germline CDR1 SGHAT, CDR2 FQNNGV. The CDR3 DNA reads TGTGCCAGCAGCCTCGACATCTCCCAGGGCTACGAGCAGTACTTC. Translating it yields CASSLDISQGYEQYF.

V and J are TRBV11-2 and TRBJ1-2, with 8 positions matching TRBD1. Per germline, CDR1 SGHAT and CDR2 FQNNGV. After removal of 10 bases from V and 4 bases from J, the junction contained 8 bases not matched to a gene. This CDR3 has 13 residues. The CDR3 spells CATASDRGYGYTF. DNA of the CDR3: TGTGCCACCGCCTCCGACAGGGGCTATGGCTACACCTTC. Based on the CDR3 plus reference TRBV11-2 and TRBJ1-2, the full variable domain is EAGVAQSPRYKIIEKRQSVAFWCNPISGHATLYWYQQILGQGPKLLIQFQNNGVVDDSQLPKDRFSAERLKGVDSTLKIQPAKLEDSAVYLCATASDRGYGYTFGSGTRLTVV.

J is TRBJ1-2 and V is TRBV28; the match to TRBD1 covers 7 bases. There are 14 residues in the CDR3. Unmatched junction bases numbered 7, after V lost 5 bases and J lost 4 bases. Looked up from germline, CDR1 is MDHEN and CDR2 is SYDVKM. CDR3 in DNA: TGTGCCAGCAGTAACTTAAGGACAGGCTATGGCTACACCTTC. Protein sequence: CASSNLRTGYGYTF.